This T cell receptor beta chain originates from a study of cytomegalovirus exposure and HLA in healthy donors (dated 2017 in TCRdb). Study-wide context: In an earlier analysis of 550 to 750 of the donors, less than 350 Gb of sequence data and 117 million unique TCR beta sequences from approximately 180 million T cells were reported. An early release that covered roughly 600 HLA-typed donors contained 300 to 350 gigabases of sequencing data and tens of millions of unique TCR sequences. Of the roughly 400 genotyped donors, roughly 80% fell in the genetic ancestry cluster associated with self-reported Caucasian donors. The study aimed to test whether cataloging public T cell receptors could reveal signatures of past pathogen exposure. The T cell repertoires of some 700 subjects were profiled by immunosequencing and related to cytomegalovirus serostatus. Along with the 666-subject first cohort, a separate validation cohort of about 110 different subjects was used. To predict cytomegalovirus infection status, the study combined high-throughput TCR immunosequencing, statistical association of individual TCRs with disease status, and machine learning. In a later analysis, previously published TCR beta repertoires from about 640 donors were re-analyzed and high-resolution HLA genotyping was added so that TCR occurrence patterns could be studied. Rather than drawing on any new phenotypic data, the later analysis identified candidate immune exposures from TCR beta sequences and the way those sequences occurred across donors. To decide whether each TCR beta V gene segment behaved as functional or pseudogenic, an earlier analysis of approximately 600 of the donors relied on high-throughput TCR beta sequencing. Alongside the repertoire data, information on donor age, sex, ethnicity and CMV serostatus was compiled. A later genetic analysis used genome-wide SNP genotypes for about 60% of the roughly 670 donors, treating that subset as a discovery cohort. All discovery cohort repertoires had been generated on a single sequencing platform. HLA typing included class I and class II loci at four-digit resolution. The number of donors typed differed by locus, with 629-630 for A, B, C, DRB1 and DQB1, 522 for DQA1, under 610 for DPA1, and around 450 for DPB1. Several DR-DQ haplotypes were handled as single units for association and clustering, since linkage in the cohort was strong. Among about 360 genotyped donors of the cohort, an average of approximately 230,000 unique TCR beta nucleotide sequences were sequenced per donor, approximately 20% of them non-productive. What the research found in general, with its limitations: A cluster of highly shared sequence variants was judged likely to represent a technical artifact of the sequencing pipeline. Most CMV-associated TCR beta chains appeared to be HLA-restricted in a later analysis, and the HLA associations seemed to be driven largely by CMV exposure. V-gene and J-gene trimming of TCR beta chains was associated with a missense DCLRE1C variant in a later genetic analysis, and the association was replicated in an independent cohort. A further reported finding was that TCR beta sequences accurately predicted the HLA-A and HLA-B alleles for most subjects in the first cohort. Linkage disequilibrium might explain the correlated functional status among segregating V segments, but an unknown experimental factor could not be ruled out. In this cohort, only TCR beta chains were sequenced, and detectable features were limited by the absence of alpha or paired-chain data. In a later analysis, some 18,000 TCR beta sequences were associated with specific HLA alleles at a false discovery rate of 0.05. Roughly uniform sequencing depth across donors was assumed in presence/absence analyses, although this assumption may not hold. In a later genetic analysis, fewer N-insertions in productive TCRs were reported among donors in an Asian-associated ancestry cluster than the roughly 700-donor mean. HLA typing was unavailable for some donors at each locus, so association tests used only the typed subset. A total of some 180 TCR beta chains were listed by the study as associated with cytomegalovirus. Strong co-occurrence of HLA alleles, especially DR and DQ, made assigning TCR associations to individual alleles difficult. In an earlier analysis of about 550 of the donors, most TCR beta V segments were observed in productive rearrangements about 87% or about 30% of the time, broadly matching IMGT annotations. Three of the identified cytomegalovirus-associated TCR beta chains were confirmed in vitro to be specific for cytomegalovirus antigens. A later analysis found that HLA-associated TCR beta chains were more clonally expanded and had lower generation probabilities than equally common non-associated chains. Immune exposure information for the cohort was limited to CMV serostatus. Over 15 rarely observed V segments, including chromosome 9 orphons, were excluded from the earlier analysis of approximately 500 of the donors because counts were too low. A later analysis found that TCR association rates varied across HLA loci, with DRB1 alleles showing the most associated TCRs and HLA-C alleles the fewest. In both the original and validation cohorts, the classifier was reported to diagnose cytomegalovirus status with high specificity and sensitivity. Most TCR sequences were seen in very few donors, while some public TCRs were found in many individuals. Several of the top co-occurrence clusters appeared to be linked to parvovirus B19, influenza, CMV and Epstein-Barr virus, according to a later analysis. The authors suggested that the approach could potentially be generalized to other disease states and immunological phenotypes. The 87-base-pair reads could not distinguish some IMGT-functional V segments, including TRBV6-2 and TRBV6-3, so those segments were excluded.

The cohort consisted of 666 healthy bone marrow donors. At the time of sampling, all cohort members were nominally healthy, though unrecorded immune exposures were likely present. The donor tested CMV seropositive, placing the donor among the 289 seropositive members of the cohort. Each donor provided a peripheral blood sample, and peripheral blood mononuclear cells were used for TCR beta sequencing. The Qiagen DNeasy Blood Extraction Kit was used to extract genomic DNA from the blood cell samples. On this clone: It lacks a known antigen. Base-call qualities are not available, and no considerably larger clone is one nucleotide away.

The germline V gene gives CDR1 as SGHRS and CDR2 as YFSETQ. The CDR3, cysteine through phenylalanine, is 15 amino acids long. The only DNA kept is the CDR3, 45 bases in frame from the first base. Trimming takes 2 bases off V and 6 bases off J; junction bases not matched to a gene: 5. The library was prepared using the immunoSEQ multiplex PCR assay. For the multiplex PCR, a mixture combining 60 forward primers for TCR Vbeta segments and 13 reverse primers for TCR Jbeta segments was used. The CDR3 region of rearranged TCR beta genes was amplified from genomic DNA with a multiplex PCR assay. Amplified TCR beta libraries were sequenced as 87-base-pair reads on the Illumina HiSeq System. The authors processed their data as follows. Across the 670 or so repertoires, a later analysis counted 80 million or so unique TCR beta chains, some 11 million of which were shared by at least two donors. Raw reads were error-corrected and collapsed into unique sequences with a nearest-neighbor algorithm that merged closely related sequences to remove PCR and sequencing errors. To assign V, D and J gene segments, CDR3 sequences were aligned to IMGT reference sequences. Each retained sequence needed at least a six-nucleotide match to both a V gene segment and a J gene segment. A rearrangement was called productive if the CDR3 had no stop codons and remained in frame with V and J, and every other rearrangement was called non-productive. CDR3 was defined according to IMGT convention as the region running from the second conserved V-encoded cysteine to the conserved J-encoded phenylalanine. The earlier analysis of 587 of the donors excluded any sequence lacking an unambiguous match to a single V gene segment. An earlier analysis of just under 600 of the donors called V segments functional above 56.7% productive rearrangements and segregating when the between-donor standard deviation exceeded 5%. A statistical classification framework was built for diagnosing cytomegalovirus status from the catalog of TCR beta chain sequences. A later analysis assigned V and J genes by comparing TCR nucleotide sequences with IMGT/GENE-DB human TR gene sequences. A later analysis assigned CDR3 sequences and most-parsimonious VDJ recombination scenarios with the TCRdist pipeline. In a later analysis, every TCR beta chain was defined by the combination of its CDR3 amino acid sequence and its V-gene family, and reads without a unique V-gene family were dropped. To address suspected cross-contamination and a sequencing artifact, a later analysis removed roughly 580 highly shared, low-generation-probability nucleotide sequences. For each public chain, a later analysis derived a clonal expansion index from normalized ranks of inferred template counts within each repertoire. In a later analysis, generation probabilities were computed with a VDJ recombination model fitted to out-of-frame rearrangements, and the resulting probabilities were checked against IGoR. Hypergeometric tests were used in a later analysis to score TCR-TCR, TCR-HLA and TCR-CMV co-occurrence, with a repertoire-size bias correction applied to the TCR pairs. False discovery rates were estimated in a later analysis by permuting HLA or CMV assignments 20 times. A later analysis grouped co-occurring TCRs with DBSCAN, adding TCRdist sequence similarity when clustering within HLA-allele-positive subsets. For co-occurrence clustering, repertoires with fewer than 30,000 or more than 120,000 public chains were excluded, along with five repertoires with anomalous nucleotide sharing. TCRdb carries this immuneACCESS record with in-frame sequences only. Its versions omit some clonotypes, under half of them owing to an unresolved V gene in the studies checked, with the rest unexplained. The V and J calls and the clone size are those of that table, but D and trimming were determined from the DNA. The table for this sample lists 150,000 or so clones; roughly 76% of them were counted only once. The top ten hold roughly 4.4% of the sample.

The chain links TRBV5-1 with TRBJ2-1, with 10 bases matching TRBD2. The sequencing sample was made of PBMCs. The clonotype was recovered from a woman under 30 in good health and CMV-seropositive. The DNA reads as follows: TGCGCCAGCAGCTTAAGCGGGGGGGCCGGCAATGAGCAGTTCTTC. This gives the protein CASSLSGGAGNEQFF.